Below, one T cell receptor (beta chain) is given with its context. Time point noted: baseline pretreatment blood. Treatment meaning: 15 Gy SBRT to primary tumor, nephrectomy 4 weeks later. The sample comes from a study of radiation and T cells in renal cell carcinoma. Looked up from germline, CDR1 is SGHTA and CDR2 is FQGTGA. Trimming cost V 1 base and J 7 bases, with 13 bases left between them. This CDR3 is 15 amino acids long. Generated by immunoSEQ multiplex PCR, the TCRdb table keeps only in-frame clones and is missing some. The repertoire includes 20,000 to 25,000 clones, roughly three quarters of them detected once, and 35% to 45% sits in the top ten.

The receptor's source is a man aged 60 to 75 with renal cell carcinoma. V is TRBV7-3 and J is TRBJ2-2; D uncertain. The sample consisted of blood, taken from a patient whose treatment included radiotherapy and nephrectomy. The CDR3 protein is CASSLNSGGGGELFF. The DNA for the CDR3 is TGTGCCAGCAGCTTAAATTCGGGTGGTGGCGGGGAGCTGTTTTTT. The full variable domain, its missing parts supplied by reference TRBV7-3 and TRBJ2-2, is GAGVSQTPSNKVTEKGKYVELRCDPISGHTALYWYRQSLGQGPEFLIYFQGTGAADDSGLPNDRFFAVRPEGSVSTLKIQRTERGDSAVYLCASSLNSGGGGELFFGEGSRLTVL.